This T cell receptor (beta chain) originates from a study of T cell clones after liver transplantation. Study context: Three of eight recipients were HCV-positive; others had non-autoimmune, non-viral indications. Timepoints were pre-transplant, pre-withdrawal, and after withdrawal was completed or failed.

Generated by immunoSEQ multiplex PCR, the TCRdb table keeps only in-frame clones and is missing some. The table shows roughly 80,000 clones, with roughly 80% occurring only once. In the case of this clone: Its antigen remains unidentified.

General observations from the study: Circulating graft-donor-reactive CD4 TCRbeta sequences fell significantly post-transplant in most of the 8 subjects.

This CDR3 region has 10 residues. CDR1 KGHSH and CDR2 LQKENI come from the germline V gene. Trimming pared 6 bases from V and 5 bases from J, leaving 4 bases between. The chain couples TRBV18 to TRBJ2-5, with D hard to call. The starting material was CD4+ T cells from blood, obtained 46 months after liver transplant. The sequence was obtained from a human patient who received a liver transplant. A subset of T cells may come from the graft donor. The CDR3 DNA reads TGTGCCAGCTCCCGGGAGACCCAGTACTTC. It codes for CASSRETQYF.